This T cell receptor beta chain was observed in a study of beta chain features in type 1 diabetes. Study results and caveats: All four CD4+ subsets from Type 1 diabetes patients carried moderately but significantly shorter TCRB CDR3s.

The germline V gene encodes CDR1 SGHTA and CDR2 FQGTGA. This CDR3 has 15 residues. With V trimmed by 4 bases and J by 3 bases, 7 bases remained unmatched. This clone appeared a few times. The antigen remains unidentified. As every portion of the isolated RNA was reverse transcribed, the sequencing read expressed TCRB transcripts. Using immunoSEQ multiplex PCR, the repertoire was profiled, and TCRdb retains in-frame clones only, with some absent. Of more than 300,000 clones in the sample, less than 15% were seen once. CD45RO/CCR7/CD25/CD127/CD95/CD27 staining was used to isolate CD4+ naive, central memory, regulatory and stem cell-like memory cells by sorting.

This chain links TRBV7-3 with TRBJ2-3, with 7 bases lining up with TRBD2. The origin of this receptor is a woman aged 18-29 years in good health. The sample was naive CD4+ T cells from blood. CDR3 amino acids: CASSSLADPTDTQYF. CDR3 nucleotide sequence: TGTGCCAGCAGCTCCCTAGCGGATCCAACAGATACGCAGTATTTT. Based on the CDR3 plus reference TRBV7-3 and TRBJ2-3, the full variable domain is GAGVSQTPSNKVTEKGKYVELRCDPISGHTALYWYRQSLGQGPEFLIYFQGTGAADDSGLPNDRFFAVRPEGSVSTLKIQRTERGDSAVYLCASSSLADPTDTQYFGPGTRLTVL.